One sample yielded the 25 T cell receptor beta chains listed below, sequenced in a study of identifying expanded T cells in peripheral blood. TCRdb's table, derived via immunoSEQ multiplex PCR, lists solely in-frame clones and lacks some. The table includes about 130,000 clones, approximately 86% detected once. The sequencing sample was made of blood. These receptors all stem from a person between 18 and 70 years old in good health.

J is TRBJ2-5 and V is TRBV15; D is possibly TRBD2 (5 bases). Trimming took 0 bases from V and 2 from J, leaving 7 bases between them. Germline lookup yields CDR1 LNHNV and CDR2 YYDKDF (reference sequence). The CDR3 is made up of 14 amino acids. The CDR3 sequence: CATSRDRGQETQYF. The CDR3, as DNA: TGTGCCACCAGCAGAGATCGGGGTCAAGAGACCCAGTACTTC.

V and J are TRBV7-9 and TRBJ2-1, with 9 bases lining up with TRBD1. Germline assignment: CDR1 SEHNR and CDR2 FQNEAQ (reference sequence). The CDR3 sequence is 15 residues long. After removal of 5 bases from V and 4 bases from J, the junction contained 6 bases not matched to a gene. CDR3 sequence reads: CASSAPGTGYNEQFF. The CDR3 DNA sequence: TGTGCCAGCAGCGCCCCCGGGACAGGGTACAATGAGCAGTTCTTC.

About this clone itself: One end of the junction does not line up with germline, which may come from a read error. The rearrangement joins TRBV11-2 to TRBJ2-5; possibly TRBD2 for D (7 bases). CDR3 size: 13 residues. The V gene's germline CDR1 is SGHAT and CDR2 FQNNGV. CDR3 DNA sequence: TGTGCCAGCAGCTTAGATCGGGCGGGGGCCCTCAACTTC. Translation: CASSLDRAGALNF. The entire variable domain, with the rest obtained from reference TRBV11-2 and TRBJ2-5, is as follows: EAGVAQSPRYKIIEKRQSVAFWCNPISGHATLYWYQQILGQGPKLLIQFQNNGVVDDSQLPKDRFSAERLKGVDSTLKIQPAKLEDSAVYLCASSLDRAGALNFGPGTRLLVL.

V and J are TRBV18 and TRBJ2-7; TRBD2 agrees at 8 bases. The germline V gene has CDR1 KGHSH and CDR2 LQKENI. The CDR3 is 15 residues long. V shed 4 bases and J 3 bases; nucleotides not matched to a gene: 8. CDR3: CASSLLFTSGYEQYF. CDR3 bases: TGTGCCAGCTCACTTTTATTCACTAGCGGCTACGAGCAGTACTTC.

The chain combines TRBV6-5 with TRBJ2-7; D unclear. Germline V lookup: CDR1 MNHEY, CDR2 SVGAGI. V was shortened by 7 bases and J by 5 bases, with 9 bases between the two germline ends. The CDR3 runs 11 residues. The CDR3: CASNDGDEQYF. The CDR3 DNA sequence: TGTGCCAGCAATGATGGGGACGAGCAGTACTTC.

V and J are TRBV2 and TRBJ2-5, with 7 positions matching TRBD1. The CDR3 loop spans 14 amino acids. Germline V gene sequence: CDR1 SNHLY, CDR2 FYNNEI. The J segment lost 2 bases and the V segment lost 6 bases, leaving 6 bases of the junction unmatched. This CDR3 is CASSGTALQETQYF. The CDR3 region has the DNA TGTGCCAGCAGCGGGACAGCCCTACAAGAGACCCAGTACTTC.

The chain couples TRBV5-1 to TRBJ2-1, with 10 bases fitting TRBD2. CDR3 length: 15 residues. V lost 2 bases to trimming and J lost 5 bases; unmatched junction nucleotides: 4. Germline loops: CDR1 SGHRS, CDR2 YFSETQ. This CDR3 is CASSFKRGGNNEQFF. The CDR3 DNA follows: TGCGCCAGCAGCTTTAAGCGGGGGGGTAACAATGAGCAGTTCTTC. The whole variable domain, filled in from reference TRBV5-1 and TRBJ2-1, reads KAGVTQTPRYLIKTRGQQVTLSCSPISGHRSVSWYQQTPGQGLQFLFEYFSETQRNKGNFPGRFSGRQFSNSRSEMNVSTLELGDSALYLCASSFKRGGNNEQFFGPGTRLTVL.

The rearrangement joins TRBV7-3 to TRBJ1-1; tentatively, D is TRBD1 (5 bases). Trimming cost V 5 bases and J 4 bases, with 11 bases left between them. The germline V gene has CDR1 SGHTA and CDR2 FQGTGA. This CDR3 has 13 residues. The CDR3 region is CASSPYGGTEAFF. The CDR3 coding sequence is TGTGCCAGCAGCCCCTATGGGGGCACTGAAGCTTTCTTT.

The chain links TRBV28 to TRBJ1-5; the match to TRBD1 covers 8 bases. Germline-derived CDR1 and CDR2 are MDHEN and SYDVKM. The V segment lost 4 bases and the J segment 4 bases; nucleotides outside the gene matches: 0. CDR3 size: 13 residues. CDR3 DNA sequence: TGTGCCAGCAGTTGGACAGGGAATCAGCCCCAGCATTTT. This encodes CASSWTGNQPQHF.

The V call is TRBV4-2, the J call TRBJ1-1; 7 bases map to TRBD1. Germline V CDR1 and CDR2: LGHNA, YNFKEQ. V lost 3 bases to trimming and J lost 8 bases; unmatched junction nucleotides: 9. This CDR3 is 14 amino acids long. CDR3 DNA sequence: TGTGCCAGCAGCCACCAAGGGGGCCCTAGGGAAGCTTTCTTT. Translating gives CASSHQGGPREAFF.

The chain joins TRBV27 to TRBJ1-2; D possibly corresponds to TRBD1 (5 bases). This CDR3 has 14 amino acids. Trimming left V 4 bases short and J 3 bases short, with 12 bases between. The germline gives CDR1 MNHEY, CDR2 SMNVEV (reference sequence). The chain's CDR3 is CASSSGRQHYGYTF. The CDR3 nucleotides are TGTGCCAGCAGTTCAGGGCGACAGCACTATGGCTACACCTTC.

The chain uses TRBV19 and TRBJ1-2; the match to TRBD1 covers 9 bases. The J segment lost 5 bases and the V segment lost 3 bases, leaving 4 bases of the junction unmatched. Germline CDR1 LNHDA, CDR2 SQIVND (reference sequence). The length of the CDR3 is 14 residues. CDR3 amino acids: CASSIGDRAYGYTF. CDR3 DNA sequence: TGTGCCAGTAGTATCGGGGACAGGGCTTATGGCTACACCTTC.

This clone has a single count. The chain combines TRBV7-9 with TRBJ1-1; possibly TRBD1 for D (6 bases). V lost 6 bases and J lost 5, with 13 bases in between. Per germline, CDR1 SEHNR and CDR2 FQNEAQ (reference sequence). The CDR3 runs to 13 residues. The CDR3 DNA is TGTGCCAGCAGACCCAGGGGATCAACTGAAGCTTTCTTT. Translating it yields CASRPRGSTEAFF.

This clone was counted a few times. The V and J genes are TRBV6-5 and TRBJ1-5; no clear D gene. The germline V gene has CDR1 MNHEY and CDR2 SVGAGI. Trimming shortened V by 8 bases and J by 8 bases, and 22 bases separated the two germline ends. The length of the CDR3 is 15 residues. The CDR3 DNA reads as TGTGCCAGCCGCCGCGACCGAACCAGAGTGGAGCCCCAGCATTTT. It encodes CASRRDRTRVEPQHF.

This clone was detected only once. This chain uses TRBV5-1 with TRBJ1-1; weak D call: TRBD1 (5 bases). The CDR3 extends over 14 amino acids. V was cut by 4 bases and J by 1 base, with 11 bases left in between. Germline V gene data show CDR1 as SGHRS and CDR2 as YFSETQ. CDR3 DNA sequence: TGCGCCAGCAGCCTAGGGACGGCGAACACTGAAGCTTTCTTT. Translated, it gives CASSLGTANTEAFF.

J is TRBJ1-2 and V is TRBV7-2; 9 bases are a match to TRBD1. The CDR3 is made up of 15 amino acids. Germline V gene data show CDR1 as SGHTA and CDR2 as FQGNSA. Unmatched junction bases numbered 4, after V lost 1 base and J lost 4 bases. CDR3 in amino acids: CASSLGRDRAYGYTF. In DNA, the CDR3 is TGTGCCAGCAGCTTAGGACGGGACAGGGCCTATGGCTACACCTTC.

The CDR3 is CASSLALGLAGGRNEQFF. The CDR3 region has the DNA TGTGCCAGCAGCTTAGCCTTGGGACTAGCGGGAGGCCGCAATGAGCAGTTCTTC. This chain uses TRBV7-6 with TRBJ2-1, with 15 positions matching TRBD2. The CDR3 sequence is 18 residues long. V shed 0 bases, J shed 6 bases, and the junction held 6 bases outside the gene matches. The germline V gene encodes CDR1 SGHVS and CDR2 FNYEAQ.

The chain couples TRBV5-1 to TRBJ2-7, with D perhaps matching TRBD2 (6 bases). This CDR3 has 15 residues. V lost 4 bases to trimming and J lost 6 bases, with 20 bases between them. CDR1 SGHRS and CDR2 YFSETQ come from the germline V gene. CDR3 bases: TGCGCCAGCAGCCTACTAGCAGCGGCGGGTCCCGAGCAGTACTTC. It yields the protein CASSLLAAAGPEQYF.

The rearrangement joins TRBV5-1 to TRBJ1-1; 9 bases line up with TRBD1. V dropped 1 base and J dropped 5; count of bases not matched to a gene: 6. The CDR3 length is 15 residues. Germline values: CDR1 SGHRS, CDR2 YFSETQ. Written as DNA, the CDR3 is TGCGCCAGCAGCTTGACCGGGACAGGGATGACTGAAGCTTTCTTT. Translation gives CASSLTGTGMTEAFF.

This clone turned up a few times. This chain joins TRBV2 and TRBJ2-1, with D perhaps TRBD1 (6 bases). The CDR3 spans 15 residues. The ends were cut back, 8 bases at V and 4 bases at J, with 18 bases in the middle. Germline V gives CDR1 SNHLY, CDR2 FYNNEI. The CDR3 region has the DNA TGTGCCAGCGCCGAGTATAGACAGGTTTACAATGAGCAGTTCTTC. It yields the protein CASAEYRQVYNEQFF.

In this sample, this clone turned up once. The chain couples TRBV19 to TRBJ2-7; the match to TRBD1 covers 7 bases. This CDR3 is 14 amino acids long. Germline CDR1 is LNHDA and CDR2 is SQIVND (reference sequence). The trim removed 4 bases at V and 1 base at J, leaving 4 bases unmatched. The CDR3 protein is CASSRTGQSYEQYF. The CDR3 DNA reads TGTGCCAGTAGTAGGACGGGACAGTCCTACGAGCAGTACTTC.

The chain couples TRBV6-5 to TRBJ1-1, with D unresolved. CDR3 size: 15 residues. The V gene's germline CDR1 is MNHEY and CDR2 SVGAGI. Trimming left V 11 bases short and J 0 bases short, with 19 bases between. DNA of the CDR3: TGTGCCGTACGGGAAGTTTATGCTTTGAACACTGAAGCTTTCTTT. Protein sequence: CAVREVYALNTEAFF.

The chain links TRBV4-1 to TRBJ2-3; D perhaps matches TRBD1 (7 bases). The CDR3 is 22 amino acids. The germline V and J ends were trimmed by 4 bases and 0 bases, with 32 bases remaining between them. Looked up from germline, CDR1 is MGHRA and CDR2 is YSYEKL. CDR3 nucleotides: TGCGCCAGCAGCCGGGCAGGGGGGCCTAGTCCGCCTCACATAGGGAGCACAGATACGCAGTATTTT. This sequence encodes CASSRAGGPSPPHIGSTDTQYF.

The chain has TRBV2 and TRBJ2-2; 10 bases agree with TRBD2. Germline V gene data show CDR1 as SNHLY and CDR2 as FYNNEI. The V gene end was trimmed by 0 bases and the J gene end by 7 bases; junction bases not matched to a gene: 11. The CDR3 loop spans 18 amino acids. The CDR3 DNA sequence: TGTGCCAGCAGTGAAGCTAACGAGCGGGAGGGCCGTAGCGGGGAGCTGTTTTTT. Protein: CASSEANEREGRSGELFF.

The V and J genes are TRBV16 and TRBJ1-2; 9 positions match TRBD1. The CDR3 has 16 residues. Unmatched junction bases numbered 6, after V lost 4 bases and J lost 0 bases. Germline CDR1 reads KGHSY; CDR2 reads FQNENV. This chain's CDR3 is CASSRSGQGANYGYTF. Written as DNA, the CDR3 is TGTGCCAGCAGCCGATCGGGACAGGGCGCTAACTATGGCTACACCTTC.